Listed below are T cell receptor beta chains from one sample, sequenced in a study of cytomegalovirus exposure and HLA in healthy donors. The method was immunoSEQ multiplex PCR; TCRdb's version includes in-frame clones alone and lacks a portion of them. The sample lists hundreds of thousands of clones, approximately 80% occurring once. Material for sequencing was PBMCs. The origin of the receptors is a woman between 35 and 50 years old in good health and CMV-seronegative. The CDR3 runs from the conserved cysteine through the conserved F or W. A D gene is named only where the DNA matches it firmly. Size tells how often a clone was seen (once, few, many) or the class of an expanded clone, and some rows leave it out.

clone size,D gene,CDR3 length,J gene,V gene,CDR3 DNA,CDR3 protein
once,.,15,TRBJ2-1,TRBV19,TGTGCCAGTAGTCCCTCACAGGTGGGGTACAATGAGCAGTTCTTC,CASSPSQVGYNEQFF
.,.,16,TRBJ1-2,TRBV9,TGTGCCAGCAGCGCTTCCATTGCGCCCGGGGGCTATGGCTACACCTTC,CASSASIAPGGYGYTF
.,.,16,TRBJ1-6,TRBV9,TGTGCCAGCAGCGCAGATAGGGGCTCCTATAATTCACCCCTCCACTTT,CASSADRGSYNSPLHF
.,TRBD2,11,TRBJ2-7,TRBV29-1,TGCAGCGTTGGGGAGGGATACGAGCAGTACTTC,CSVGEGYEQYF
.,TRBD1,15,TRBJ2-5,TRBV7-2,TGTGCCAGCAGCTTCCGACAGGGGACGCAAGAGACCCAGTACTTC,CASSFRQGTQETQYF
.,.,13,TRBJ2-7,TRBV30,TGTGCCTCAATGGGCCCGGGAGATCTAGAGCAGTACTTC,CASMGPGDLEQYF
few,TRBD1,15,TRBJ1-5,TRBV4-2,TGTGCCAGCAGCCTGCGGACAGGGGAGGGACAGCCCCAGCATTTT,CASSLRTGEGQPQHF
.,.,13,TRBJ1-2,TRBV5-1,TGCGCCAGCAGCTTGTTGTCGGGAGGGGGCTACACCTTC,CASSLLSGGGYTF
few,TRBD1,12,TRBJ1-1,TRBV7-8,TGTGCCAGCAGCTTGACAGGGGCTGAAGCTTTCTTT,CASSLTGAEAFF
.,.,11,TRBJ2-1,TRBV29-1,TGCAGCTACATTCGGGGGTATGAGCAGTTCTTC,CSYIRGYEQFF
.,TRBD1,15,TRBJ1-5,TRBV28,TGTGCCAGCAGTCCCCGACACAGGGGCGAACAGCCCCAGCATTTT,CASSPRHRGEQPQHF
.,TRBD2,14,TRBJ2-5,TRBV5-5,TGTGCCAGCAGCTTGTTGGGGGGGCAAGAGACCCAGTACTTC,CASSLLGGQETQYF
.,.,15,TRBJ2-2,TRBV30,TGTGCCTGGAGTGGGAGGGTGGGGTTGGCCGGGGAGCTGTTTTTT,CAWSGRVGLAGELFF
.,.,13,TRBJ1-2,TRBV30,TGTGCCTGGAGTGTATTGACAGCCTATGGCTACACCTTC,CAWSVLTAYGYTF
.,TRBD1,13,TRBJ2-1,TRBV19,TGTGCCAGTATTAAGACAGGGGGCCATGAGCAGTTCTTC,CASIKTGGHEQFF
.,.,15,TRBJ2-1,TRBV4-2,TGTGCCAGCAGCCAAGACAGTTCCTCCTACAATGAGCAGTTCTTC,CASSQDSSSYNEQFF
few,TRBD2,13,TRBJ2-1,TRBV5-1,TGCGCCAGCAGCCCCGGGCTAGCGGGGGGTTGGATCTTC,CASSPGLAGGWIF
.,.,13,TRBJ1-5,TRBV6-5,TGTGCCAGCAAAGGGGGGGAGAATCAGCCCCAGCATTTT,CASKGGENQPQHF
.,.,15,TRBJ1-6,TRBV9,TGTGCCAGCAGCGTTGACCTAGGTCGTGGATCACCCCTCCACTTT,CASSVDLGRGSPLHF
.,.,13,TRBJ2-3,TRBV2,TGTGCCAGCAGACCCTCTAGCCCAGATACGCAGTATTTT,CASRPSSPDTQYF
.,.,15,TRBJ1-2,TRBV28,TGTGCCAGCAGTTCGCCCCAGGGTATTTTCTATGGCTACACCTTC,CASSSPQGIFYGYTF
.,TRBD2,15,TRBJ2-7,TRBV7-8,TGTGCCAGCAGCTCGGTAGCGGGGGGGAACTACGAGCAGTACTTC,CASSSVAGGNYEQYF
once,.,14,TRBJ1-2,TRBV28,TGTGCCAGCAGTCTGATAGGGGTTAACTATGGCTACACCTTC,CASSLIGVNYGYTF
.,.,15,TRBJ1-2,TRBV6-5,TGTGCCAGCAGTTACCAATGGGGGCTTGACTATGGCTACACCTTC,CASSYQWGLDYGYTF
few,.,13,TRBJ2-5,TRBV4-2,TGTGCCAGCAGCCGGCAACTAGGTGAGACCCAGTACTTC,CASSRQLGETQYF
.,TRBD1,13,TRBJ1-2,TRBV2,TGTGCCAGCATAGAAGCCAGGGGGTATGGCTACACCTTC,CASIEARGYGYTF
.,.,15,TRBJ2-5,TRBV5-6,TGTGCCAGCAGCTTCACAGGGCTGGACCAAGAGACCCAGTACTTC,CASSFTGLDQETQYF
.,TRBD2,14,TRBJ2-5,TRBV28,TGTGCCAGCCGCCGGGGGGGCACACGAGAGACCCAGTACTTC,CASRRGGTRETQYF
.,.,15,TRBJ2-7,TRBV11-2,TGTGCCAGCACTGTGGGCACATCTTCCGTCTACGAGCAGTACTTC,CASTVGTSSVYEQYF
.,TRBD1,16,TRBJ2-5,TRBV7-9,TGTGCCAGCAGCACGAGGGACAGGGGGCCTGAAGAGACCCAGTACTTC,CASSTRDRGPEETQYF
.,.,11,TRBJ1-2,TRBV30,TGTGCCTGGAGTGTATCAGGTGGCTACACCTTC,CAWSVSGGYTF
.,TRBD2,15,TRBJ2-2,TRBV7-3,TGTGCCAGCAGCCCCCTAGCGGGGAGCACCGGGGAGCTGTTTTTT,CASSPLAGSTGELFF
.,.,15,TRBJ2-3,TRBV9,TGTGCCAGCAGCGTAGGGGGACACGGCGAAGATACGCAGTATTTT,CASSVGGHGEDTQYF
.,TRBD1,16,TRBJ1-2,TRBV11-3,TGTGCCAGCAGCTTAGCCCCAGGGGGCGCAGACTATGGCTACACCTTC,CASSLAPGGADYGYTF
few,.,12,TRBJ2-3,TRBV5-8,TGTGCCAGCAGCCATCCAACACATACGCAGTATTTT,CASSHPTHTQYF
.,TRBD2,17,TRBJ2-5,TRBV4-1,TGCGCCAGCAGCCAAGATGCGGCTAGCGGGGGCTGGGGGACCCAGTACTTC,CASSQDAASGGWGTQYF
.,TRBD1,15,TRBJ2-1,TRBV7-3,TGTGCCAGCAGCTTAGAGGGACAGGGGTACAATGAGCAGTTCTTC,CASSLEGQGYNEQFF
.,.,11,TRBJ2-7,TRBV7-2,TGTGCCAGCGGCCTCCCCTACGAGCAGTACTTC,CASGLPYEQYF
.,.,15,TRBJ1-4,TRBV5-1,TGCGCCAGCAGCTTGGCTGCAGGGGCTGGAGAAAAACTGTTTTTT,CASSLAAGAGEKLFF
.,.,16,TRBJ2-7,TRBV7-2,TGTGCCAGCAGCTTAGTGGCGGGGGCTAGCGCCTACGAGCAGTACTTC,CASSLVAGASAYEQYF
.,.,15,TRBJ2-7,TRBV10-1,TGCGCCAGCAGTGATATCGGGGGAGGACTCTACGAGCAGTACTTC,CASSDIGGGLYEQYF
.,.,14,TRBJ1-6,TRBV5-5,TGTGCCAGCAGCCGAGACCCCGGAGGTTCACCCCTCCACTTT,CASSRDPGGSPLHF
.,TRBD1,15,TRBJ2-1,TRBV5-1,TGCGCCAGCAGCTTGGCCGGGACAGGGAGGGATGAGCAGTTCTTC,CASSLAGTGRDEQFF
few,.,13,TRBJ2-4,TRBV5-1,TGCGCCAGCAGTTGGGCGGGGAAGGACATTCAGTACTTC,CASSWAGKDIQYF
.,.,16,TRBJ2-5,TRBV6-1,TGTGCCAGCAGTGACGTGGGGGCTGATCCGAAAGAGACCCAGTACTTC,CASSDVGADPKETQYF
.,.,14,TRBJ2-7,TRBV5-5,TGTGCCAGCAGCTTGTCATCGGGGATCTACGAGCAGTACTTC,CASSLSSGIYEQYF
.,TRBD1,14,TRBJ2-5,TRBV5-1,TGCGCCAGCAGCTTTCCGGGACAGAAAGAGACCCAGTACTTC,CASSFPGQKETQYF
.,.,14,TRBJ2-7,TRBV9,TGTGCCAGCAGCGTAGAGGCGGGGGCATACGAGCAGTACTTC,CASSVEAGAYEQYF
few,.,12,TRBJ2-3,TRBV29-1,TGCAGCGTTCGGGGGGCAGGGGATACGCAGTATTTT,CSVRGAGDTQYF
.,.,16,TRBJ2-1,TRBV6-6,TGTGCCAGCAGTTACGACCTAAGCGGGCTATATAATGAGCAGTTCTTC,CASSYDLSGLYNEQFF
.,TRBD1,14,TRBJ1-2,TRBV30,TGTGCCTGGAGTGGAAGACAGGGAGGTTATGGCTACACCTTC,CAWSGRQGGYGYTF
.,.,13,TRBJ1-5,TRBV2,TGTGCCAGCGGTGAGAGGGAAAATCAGCCCCAGCATTTT,CASGERENQPQHF
few,TRBD1,15,TRBJ1-4,TRBV5-6,TGTGCCAGCAGCCCGACAGGGGCCCCTAATGAAAAACTGTTTTTT,CASSPTGAPNEKLFF
.,.,12,TRBJ1-2,TRBV28,TGTGCCAGCAGTTTAGCAGGGTTTGGCTACACCTTC,CASSLAGFGYTF
.,.,11,TRBJ2-7,TRBV6-6,TGTGCCAGCAGTCCCGGGGACGAGCAGTACTTC,CASSPGDEQYF
.,.,18,TRBJ2-1,TRBV7-9,TGTTCCAGCAGCTTAAGGCAGGGGGCGGGGGGGCATGGCAATGAGCAGTTCTTC,CSSSLRQGAGGHGNEQFF
.,TRBD1,16,TRBJ2-1,TRBV9,TGTGCCAGCAGCGGAACCTATAGACAGGGTCGCAATGAGCAGTTCTTC,CASSGTYRQGRNEQFF
.,.,15,TRBJ2-3,TRBV2,TGTGCCAGCAGTGATGTCGGAGACCCCACAGATACGCAGTATTTT,CASSDVGDPTDTQYF
.,TRBD2,17,TRBJ2-3,TRBV5-5,TGTGCCAGCAGCTTGGGGATTCGGGGACTACACACAGATACGCAGTATTTT,CASSLGIRGLHTDTQYF